This T cell receptor beta chain was documented in a study of blood T cells in healthy people across ages. The study's findings and limits: Versus aged donors, long-lived donors had higher diversity and more naive CD4+ cells. Donor CMV infection status was unknown, possibly confounding age-related changes in expanded clonotypes.

Sample-barcoded 5' priming and a J-beta primer mix drove a second PCR of roughly 6 to 12 cycles. TCRdb fed the 5' RACE reads into MiXCR, producing one record per CDR3 protein. The sample has over a million distinct CDR3 sequences; approximately 43% are singletons. A note on this clonotype: No antigen is known for it.

The trim removed 8 bases at V and 3 bases at J, leaving 14 bases unmatched. This CDR3 has 16 residues. Germline CDR1 reads SGHTA; CDR2 reads FQGNSA. The clonotype comes from a woman aged 18-35 years in good health. The chain uses TRBV7-2 and TRBJ2-3; 7 positions agree with TRBD2. The sample taken for sequencing was blood. The CDR3 nucleotides are TGTGCCAGCGGCCTAAGCCCAGCGGGGAGTACAGATACGCAGTATTTT. This gives the protein CASGLSPAGSTDTQYF.